This TCR beta chain was identified during a study of Graves' ophthalmopathy and Graves' hyperthyroidism. Overall study: Samples of peripheral blood were obtained at initial diagnosis, prior to treatment of any kind.

About this clonotype itself: The antigen is not known.

Whole-study results and caveats: Detection in blood was also observed for most expanded thyroid clonotypes above 0.001 frequency. Using 13 signatures, a model distinguished ophthalmopathy from stable hyperthyroidism, reaching around 90% sensitivity and about 81% specificity. It was with around 71% sensitivity and approximately 75% specificity that the model predicted ophthalmopathy progression.

The study amplified TCR beta CDR3 regions using RNA transcripts. HTBI primers were used in a first-round RT-PCR, which preceded a second-round multiplex PCR. TCRdb ran MiXCR on the multiplex PCR reads and lists one entry per CDR3 protein. The table records 200,000 to 250,000 distinct CDR3 sequences, 45% of them present only once. From germline, CDR1 is KGHDR and CDR2 SFDVKD. This CDR3 spans 17 amino acids. V gave up 1 base and J gave up 3 bases; unmatched junction bases: 10. V and J are TRBV24-1 and TRBJ1-1; 7 positions agree with TRBD1. The sample taken for sequencing was peripheral blood. This receptor was taken from an adult man with Graves' ophthalmopathy. The CDR3 region is CATSDLGDSSWYTEAFF. The CDR3 DNA reads TGTGCCACCAGTGATTTAGGGGACAGCTCATGGTACACTGAAGCTTTCTTT.